The 23 T cell receptor beta chains reported below all come from one sample, sequenced in a study of graft-versus-host responses after intestinal transplantation. Their antigens are not known. Method: immunoSEQ multiplex PCR; TCRdb's copy keeps in-frame clones and lacks some. The sample lists over 80,000 clones; about nine tenths were seen once. The sample was unstimulated CD4+ T cells sorted from spleen or lymph node cells, taken before transplant. The receptors were gathered from a human donor who was the organ donor for an intestinal transplant.

This clone was counted a single time. For the CDR3, the DNA is TGCGCCAGCAGCCAAGAGTTCAATGCAGATACGCAGTATTTT. Protein product: CASSQEFNADTQYF. The V and J genes are TRBV4-1 and TRBJ2-3; D remains ambiguous. The V and J ends lost 0 bases and 4 bases respectively, with 8 bases between them. Germline assignment: CDR1 MGHRA and CDR2 YSYEKL. CDR3 size: 14 residues.

This clone was counted a single time. The chain combines TRBV6-1 with TRBJ1-5; D is uncertain. The CDR3 is 14 residues long. V was shortened by 10 bases and J by 6 bases, with 19 bases between the two germline ends. From germline, CDR1 is MNHNS and CDR2 SASEGT. CDR3 in amino acids: CAKRVSQRRQPQHF. In DNA form, the CDR3 reads TGTGCCAAACGGGTTAGCCAAAGGCGTCAGCCCCAGCATTTT.

The CDR3 loop reads CASSFGTDYEQYF. The CDR3, as DNA: TGCGCCAGCAGCTTCGGGACAGACTACGAGCAGTACTTC. V is TRBV5-1 and J is TRBJ2-5, with 7 bases matching TRBD1. The J call may not be correct, given that the DNA end is closer to TRBJ2-7. Per the germline V gene, CDR1 is SGHRS and CDR2 is YFSETQ. This CDR3 has 13 amino acids.

The DNA of the CDR3 is TGTGCCAGCAGTCGCCTCTGGCAGGGCGATCAGCCCCAGCATTTT. This encodes CASSRLWQGDQPQHF. The genes are TRBV27 and TRBJ1-5; tentative D call: TRBD1 (5 bases). This CDR3 has 15 amino acids. Per germline, CDR1 MNHEY and CDR2 SMNVEV (reference sequence). The V gene lost 5 bases and the J gene lost 5 bases, with 16 bases spanning the gap.

The count of this clone is one. The genes are TRBV6-1 and TRBJ1-5; 7 bases agree with TRBD1. The germline gives CDR1 MNHNS, CDR2 SASEGT. The CDR3 is made up of 14 amino acids. V trimming: 5 bases; J trimming: 5 bases; junction bases outside the gene matches: 6. The CDR3 loop is CASSHLDRDQPQHF. DNA of the CDR3: TGTGCCAGCAGTCACCTTGACAGGGATCAGCCCCAGCATTTT.

The chain has TRBV11-1 and TRBJ2-2, with D perhaps TRBD2 (7 bases). The CDR3 loop spans 17 amino acids. The germline V and J ends were trimmed by 5 bases and 2 bases, with 18 bases remaining between them. CDR1 and CDR2 from the germline V gene are SGHAT and FQDESV (reference sequence). In DNA form, the CDR3 reads TGTGCCAGCAGCCCAAAGAGGGGGGGACCTAACACCGGGGAGCTGTTTTTT. Its translation: CASSPKRGGPNTGELFF.

The chain uses TRBV7-2 and TRBJ2-1; TRBD2 aligns across 7 bases. The V and J ends lost 6 bases and 8 bases, in that order; junction bases with no gene match: 10. The CDR3 covers 14 residues. Germline-derived CDR1 and CDR2 are SGHTA and FQGNSA. The CDR3: CASSRAGVYYEQFF. CDR3 coding DNA: TGTGCCAGCAGTCGGGCGGGGGTCTATTATGAGCAGTTCTTC. The whole variable domain, remainder taken from reference TRBV7-2 and TRBJ2-1, is GAGVSQSPSNKVTEKGKDVELRCDPISGHTALYWYRQSLGQGLEFLIYFQGNSAPDKSGLPSDRFSAERTGGSVSTLTIQRTQQEDSAVYLCASSRAGVYYEQFFGPGTRLTVL.

J is TRBJ2-5 and V is TRBV4-1, with D uncertain. Germline V gene data show CDR1 as MGHRA and CDR2 as YSYEKL. There are 15 residues in the CDR3. V lost 0 bases and J 0 bases, leaving 8 bases between the germline ends. The CDR3 loop is CASSQESTYQETQYF. The CDR3 DNA reads TGCGCCAGCAGCCAAGAGAGTACCTACCAAGAGACCCAGTACTTC.

V is TRBV19 and J is TRBJ1-2, with TRBD1 matching over 7 bases. The trim removed 3 bases at V and 0 bases at J, leaving 13 bases unmatched. Germline loops: CDR1 LNHDA, CDR2 SQIVND (reference sequence). This CDR3 spans 18 amino acids. CDR3 nucleotides: TGTGCCAGTAGTATTCGGCGGACAGGAAGTTGGGCTAACTATGGCTACACCTTC. It translates to CASSIRRTGSWANYGYTF.

This chain uses TRBV5-1 with TRBJ2-3, with 12 nucleotides matching TRBD2. Germline V lookup: CDR1 SGHRS, CDR2 YFSETQ. The V gene end was trimmed by 0 bases and the J gene end by 4 bases; junction bases not matched to a gene: 3. The CDR3 sequence is 16 residues long. The chain's CDR3 is CASSLGLAGVADTQYF. The CDR3 DNA follows: TGCGCCAGCAGCTTGGGACTAGCGGGGGTGGCAGATACGCAGTATTTT. The entire variable domain, with the rest obtained from reference TRBV5-1 and TRBJ2-3, is as follows: KAGVTQTPRYLIKTRGQQVTLSCSPISGHRSVSWYQQTPGQGLQFLFEYFSETQRNKGNFPGRFSGRQFSNSRSEMNVSTLELGDSALYLCASSLGLAGVADTQYFGPGTRLTVL.

The chain joins TRBV4-2 to TRBJ1-1; D not resolved. This CDR3 region has 16 residues. Per the germline V gene, CDR1 is LGHNA and CDR2 is YNFKEQ. The V end lost 5 bases, the J end lost 0 bases, and 16 bases lay between the germline ends. CDR3 in DNA: TGTGCCAGCAGCAAAAGCGGTATACCCATGAACACTGAAGCTTTCTTT. This sequence encodes CASSKSGIPMNTEAFF.

This sequence joins TRBV18 and TRBJ1-2; possibly TRBD1 for D (6 bases). CDR1 is KGHSH, CDR2 LQKENI, per germline. The CDR3 length is 13 residues. V lost 2 bases and J 7 bases, leaving 11 bases between the germline ends. CDR3 amino acids: CASSPGGGLGYTF. The CDR3 DNA reads TGTGCCAGCTCACCAGGTGGGGGCCTTGGCTACACCTTC.

The rearrangement joins TRBV28 to TRBJ1-2; D gene ambiguous. V was pared by 8 bases and J by 0 bases, with 10 bases between. Germline CDR1 MDHEN, CDR2 SYDVKM. The CDR3 is 13 amino acids. The CDR3 coding sequence is TGTGCCAGCCAGACTTTCCCTAACTATGGCTACACCTTC. Its protein is CASQTFPNYGYTF.

The CDR3 reads CASSMGINQPQHF. DNA of the CDR3: TGTGCCAGTAGTATGGGCATTAATCAGCCCCAGCATTTT. The rearrangement joins TRBV19 to TRBJ1-5, with D unclear. The CDR3 length is 13 residues. The ends were cut back, 3 bases at V and 4 bases at J, with 7 bases in the middle. Per germline, CDR1 LNHDA and CDR2 SQIVND (reference sequence).

The chain carries TRBV5-1 and TRBJ2-3; no definite D call. This CDR3 has 12 amino acids. V dropped 5 bases and J dropped 4 bases, with 8 bases sitting between them. Germline assignment: CDR1 SGHRS and CDR2 YFSETQ. The CDR3 sequence: CASRGPPDTQYF. The CDR3 DNA reads TGCGCCAGCAGGGGCCCTCCAGATACGCAGTATTTT.

The chain links TRBV6-5 to TRBJ2-7; 10 bases match TRBD1. The CDR3 totals 14 residues. Per germline, CDR1 MNHEY and CDR2 SVGAGI. V was pared by 6 bases and J by 1 base, with 3 bases of the junction left unmatched. The CDR3 DNA follows: TGTGCCAGCAGCCGGGACAGGGGATCCTACGAGCAGTACTTC. It codes for CASSRDRGSYEQYF.

Here the CDR3 DNA reads TGTGCCAGTGGGGGGGGGTCCTCCTACGAGCAGTACTTC. Protein: CASGGGSSYEQYF. This chain connects TRBV19 to TRBJ2-7, with 7 bases identical to TRBD2. V was pared by 8 bases and J by 0 bases, with 4 bases of the junction left unmatched. Germline values: CDR1 LNHDA, CDR2 SQIVND (reference sequence). CDR3 length equals 13 residues.

V is TRBV11-2 and J is TRBJ1-1, with 11 bases lining up with TRBD1. Per the germline V gene, CDR1 is SGHAT and CDR2 is FQNNGV. The CDR3 length is 15 residues. V dropped 4 bases and J dropped 3; count of bases not matched to a gene: 4. DNA of the CDR3: TGTGCCAGCAGCTCGGACAGGGGGCTAGACACTGAAGCTTTCTTT. It specifies CASSSDRGLDTEAFF.

This clone was detected once. The chain has TRBV4-2 and TRBJ2-2; no reliable D call. CDR3 length: 14 amino acids. Per the germline V gene, CDR1 is LGHNA and CDR2 is YNFKEQ. The V end was cut by 1 base, the J end by 6 bases, with 9 bases between. The CDR3 DNA reads TGTGCCAGCAGCCAAGTAGAGTCCGCCGGGGAGCTGTTTTTT. Protein sequence: CASSQVESAGELFF.

The chain is built from TRBV2 and TRBJ1-2, with 7 bases identical to TRBD1. The germline V gene encodes CDR1 SNHLY and CDR2 FYNNEI. This CDR3 region has 13 residues. V dropped 6 bases and J dropped 2; count of bases not matched to a gene: 3. The CDR3, as DNA: TGTGCCAGCAGGGGACAGACGAACTATGGCTACACCTTC. As protein: CASRGQTNYGYTF. The whole variable domain, remainder taken from reference TRBV2 and TRBJ1-2, is EPEVTQTPSHQVTQMGQEVILRCVPISNHLYFYWYRQILGQKVEFLVSFYNNEISEKSEIFDDQFSVERPDGSNFTLKIRSTKLEDSAMYFCASRGQTNYGYTFGSGTRLTVV.

This clone was found once. The chain links TRBV4-1 to TRBJ1-1; D ambiguous. Germline V gene data show CDR1 as MGHRA and CDR2 as YSYEKL. The CDR3 has 14 residues. V shed 0 bases and J shed 4 bases, with 9 bases lying between them. Written as DNA, the CDR3 is TGCGCCAGCAGCCAAGATACGCGAGGCACTGAAGCTTTCTTT. Amino acids: CASSQDTRGTEAFF.

V is TRBV2 and J is TRBJ2-7; 8 bases are shared with TRBD2. The CDR3 is made up of 13 amino acids. Germline loops: CDR1 SNHLY, CDR2 FYNNEI. The CDR3 bases are TGTGCAAAGCGGGGGACGGTCTCCTACGAGCAGTACTTC. Translating gives CAKRGTVSYEQYF.

The rearrangement links TRBV27 to TRBJ1-4; D possibly corresponds to TRBD1 (6 bases). V was trimmed by 2 bases and J by 2 bases, leaving 6 bases between them. In germline, CDR1 is MNHEY, CDR2 SMNVEV (reference sequence). The CDR3 sequence is 14 residues long. Here the CDR3 DNA reads TGTGCCAGCAGTTTAAGGGGGACTAATGAAAAACTGTTTTTT. Translated: CASSLRGTNEKLFF.